The clone carrying this TCR beta chain was picked up one time. Its matching antigen is unknown. The immunoSEQ assay was v3. Using immunoSEQ multiplex PCR, the repertoire was profiled, and TCRdb retains in-frame clones only, with some absent. The data contain about 50,000 clones, roughly 70% of them singletons. The time point is: pre-treatment sample, taken before nivolumab and TIL therapy. The tumor samples were excised metastases, mostly pleural nodules or supraclavicular lymph nodes. The data belong to a study of TIL therapy for anti-PD-1-resistant metastatic lung cancer. Study-wide points: Many TIL product clones were absent from baseline tumor, suggesting clonal contraction.

The sequence derives from a person aged 25 to 80 with non-small cell lung cancer. Material: tumor tissue, obtained at baseline.

CDR3: CASSLGRSSGEQFF. DNA for the CDR3: TGCGCCAGCAGCTTGGGCCGGAGTAGCGGGGAGCAGTTCTTC. This chain connects TRBV5-1 to TRBJ2-1; 7 nucleotides align to TRBD2. Unmatched junction bases numbered 7, after V lost 0 bases and J lost 10 bases. Germline CDR1 SGHRS, CDR2 YFSETQ. There are 14 residues in the CDR3.